The 9 T cell receptor beta chains listed next were all sequenced from one sample in a study of resident and recirculating memory T cells in vitiligo. Data came from immunoSEQ multiplex PCR; TCRdb stores just in-frame clones and leaves some out. This sample has 35,000 to 45,000 clones, with approximately 91% found just once. The specimen sequenced was blood. These receptors were obtained from a male donor with vitiligo.

V usage is TRBV18 and J usage is TRBJ2-1, with D unresolved. This CDR3 has 15 amino acids. Germline V gene lookup returns CDR1 KGHSH and CDR2 LQKENI. V was shortened by 4 bases and J by 1 base, with 11 bases between the two germline ends. The CDR3 protein is CASSLTEYSYNEQFF. As DNA, the CDR3 is TGTGCCAGCTCACTGACGGAGTATTCCTACAATGAGCAGTTCTTC. The full variable domain, rest sourced from reference TRBV18 and TRBJ2-1, is NAGVMQNPRHLVRRRGQEARLRCSPMKGHSHVYWYRQLPEEGLKFMVYLQKENIIDESGMPKERFSAEFPKEGPSILRIQQVVRGDSAAYFCASSLTEYSYNEQFFGPGTRLTVL.

The V gene is TRBV2, the J gene TRBJ1-5; TRBD1 matches 8 bases. CDR1 SNHLY and CDR2 FYNNEI come from the germline V gene. The CDR3 sequence is 15 residues long. V trimming: 7 bases; J trimming: 6 bases; junction bases outside the gene matches: 11. The CDR3 loop reads CASNWASGGGQPQHF. In DNA form, the CDR3 reads TGTGCCAGCAATTGGGCCTCAGGGGGCGGTCAGCCCCAGCATTTT.

J is TRBJ1-1 and V is TRBV7-2, with TRBD1 matching 7 bases. The trim removed 5 bases at V and 11 bases at J, leaving 14 bases unmatched. The length of the CDR3 is 14 residues. Looked up from germline, CDR1 is SGHTA and CDR2 is FQGNSA. As DNA, the CDR3 is TGTGCCAGCAGCCCCCGCTCCGTGACAGGGTCGGCTTTCTTT. Translated, it gives CASSPRSVTGSAFF. The full variable domain, its missing parts supplied by reference TRBV7-2 and TRBJ1-1, is GAGVSQSPSNKVTEKGKDVELRCDPISGHTALYWYRQSLGQGLEFLIYFQGNSAPDKSGLPSDRFSAERTGGSVSTLTIQRTQQEDSAVYLCASSPRSVTGSAFFGQGTRLTVV.

The J gene is TRBJ1-6, the V gene TRBV9; D is undetermined. The germline gives CDR1 SGDLS, CDR2 YYNGEE. This CDR3 has 15 amino acids. Between the trimmed V and J ends, which lost 0 bases and 6 bases, there was a span of 10 bases. The DNA for the CDR3 is TGTGCCAGCAGCGTAGGCAGCGGCGGTAATTCACCCCTCCACTTT. Its protein is CASSVGSGGNSPLHF.

The chain is built from TRBV5-4 and TRBJ2-2; D perhaps matches TRBD1 (6 bases). Looked up from germline, CDR1 is SGHNT and CDR2 is YYREEE (reference sequence). The CDR3 extends over 16 amino acids. V dropped 6 bases and J dropped 6 bases, with 21 bases sitting between them. DNA of the CDR3: TGTGCCAGCACCAGGGCCGGGACACAGGTGGCCGGGGAGCTGTTTTTT. It translates to CASTRAGTQVAGELFF. Full variable domain (missing parts from reference TRBV5-4 and TRBJ2-2): ETGVTQSPTHLIKTRGQQVTLRCSSQSGHNTVSWYQQALGQGPQFIFQYYREEENGRGNFPPRFSGLQFPNYSSELNVNALELDDSALYLCASTRAGTQVAGELFFGEGSRLTVL.

The chain couples TRBV10-3 to TRBJ2-2; TRBD2 agrees at 8 bases. The trim removed 6 bases at V and 3 bases at J, leaving 9 bases unmatched. Per germline, CDR1 ENHRY and CDR2 SYGVKD. The CDR3 length is 16 residues. The CDR3 loop is CAISRLATLYTGELFF. The CDR3 coding sequence is TGTGCCATCAGCAGACTAGCGACCCTATACACCGGGGAGCTGTTTTTT.

For the CDR3, the DNA is TGCGCCAGCAGTGAAAGCAGGTCGAACACTGAAGCTTTCTTT. It encodes CASSESRSNTEAFF. The J gene is TRBJ1-1, the V gene TRBV10-2; D is ambiguous. Germline-derived CDR1 and CDR2 are WSHSY and SAAADI. V was trimmed by 3 bases and J by 1 base, leaving 9 bases between them. The CDR3 sequence is 14 residues long.

The chain combines TRBV18 with TRBJ2-5; tentatively, D is TRBD1 (7 bases). The V end was cut by 6 bases, the J end by 4 bases, with 15 bases between. The CDR3 has 14 residues. Germline lookup yields CDR1 KGHSH and CDR2 LQKENI. The CDR3 reads CASSYQGGGETQYF. The CDR3 DNA reads as TGTGCCAGCTCCTACCAGGGGGGAGGAGAGACCCAGTACTTC.

The chain employs TRBV6-4 and TRBJ2-3, with TRBD2 identical over 8 bases. The CDR3 is made up of 14 amino acids. In germline, CDR1 is MRHNA, CDR2 SNTAGT. With V trimmed by 3 bases and J by 6 bases, 5 bases remained unmatched. The CDR3 DNA sequence: TGTGCCAGCAGTGAGTCGGGGGGGCGGGATACGCAGTATTTT. Its translation: CASSESGGRDTQYF.